This TCR beta chain was identified during a study of identifying expanded T cells in peripheral blood. Points from the study as a whole: Technical replicates showed about 1.2 changed clones; two weeks roughly 16; four weeks 19. Variance in clone template counts between two-week samples significantly increased with total template count across all healthy donors.

No infections or other immune events were documented during collection. A remark on this clone: Its antigen is not known.

TCRdb's table, derived via immunoSEQ multiplex PCR, lists solely in-frame clones and lacks some. Found here are about 100,000 clones, 88% of them singletons; the top ten hold roughly 6%. This TCR derives from a person between 18 and 75 years old in good health. The specimen was blood.

The DNA of the CDR3 is TGTGCCAGCAGCAAAGATATAGCGGGGGGCTCTTCGAACACCGGGGAGCTGTTTTTT. It translates to CASSKDIAGGSSNTGELFF. The V call is TRBV21-1, the J call TRBJ2-2; the DNA was not compared with TRBD2, the D call given in the table. TRBV21-1 is a pseudogene locus. The CDR3 sequence is 19 residues long.